The 22 T cell receptor beta chains below all came from one sample that was sequenced in a study of early T cells in non-severe SARS-CoV-2 infection. TCRdb used MiXCR to reprocess the 5' RACE reads, holding one entry per CDR3 protein. The sample records some 21,000 distinct CDR3 sequences, less than 5% being singletons. The sample taken for sequencing was whole blood. These receptors all come from an adult who was a healthcare worker with PCR-confirmed SARS-CoV-2 infection or an uninfected control (not recorded which).

The sample holds many counts of this clonotype. The chain links TRBV5-8 to TRBJ2-3; D uncertain. The CDR3 loop spans 13 amino acids. Germline CDR1 is SGHTS and CDR2 is YDEGEE. The V and J ends lost 0 bases and 2 bases respectively, with 4 bases between them. The CDR3 protein is CASSLVSTDTQYF. The CDR3 coding sequence is TGTGCCAGCAGCTTGGTTTCCACAGATACGCAGTATTTT.

This clonotype was recorded at least ten times. The gene calls are TRBV5-6 and TRBJ1-1, with D possibly TRBD1 on 5 matching bases. The V gene lost 3 bases and the J gene lost 6 bases, with 18 bases spanning the gap. The CDR3 runs 15 residues. In germline, CDR1 is SGHDT, CDR2 YYEEEE. The CDR3 region is CASSSRVPGGAEAFF. CDR3 bases: TGTGCCAGCAGCTCCCGGGTCCCTGGAGGGGCTGAAGCTTTCTTT.

This clonotype occurred many times. The chain couples TRBV5-1 to TRBJ2-7, with D perhaps TRBD1 or TRBD2 (6 bases each). Looked up from germline, CDR1 is SGHRS and CDR2 is YFSETQ. Trimming shortened V by 2 bases and J by 7 bases, and 16 bases separated the two germline ends. This CDR3 has 14 amino acids. The CDR3 loop reads CASSFMGGGKEQYF. DNA for the CDR3: TGCGCCAGCAGCTTTATGGGGGGCGGAAAGGAGCAGTACTTC. Full variable domain (missing parts from reference TRBV5-1 and TRBJ2-7): KAGVTQTPRYLIKTRGQQVTLSCSPISGHRSVSWYQQTPGQGLQFLFEYFSETQRNKGNFPGRFSGRQFSNSRSEMNVSTLELGDSALYLCASSFMGGGKEQYFGPGTRLTVT.

Ten or more counts support this clonotype. The gene calls are TRBV15 and TRBJ1-4; D might be TRBD1 (5 bases). The CDR3 sequence is 16 residues long. The V gene's germline CDR1 is LNHNV and CDR2 YYDKDF (reference sequence). V shed 0 bases and J shed 7 bases, with 15 bases lying between them. The CDR3 sequence is CATSRDRPGRGEKLFF. In DNA form, the CDR3 reads TGTGCCACCAGCAGAGATCGACCGGGACGTGGTGAAAAACTGTTTTTT.

This clonotype was seen ten or more times. The chain links TRBV19 to TRBJ1-2, with TRBD1 matching over 7 bases. CDR3 size: 15 residues. Germline CDR1 LNHDA, CDR2 SQIVND (reference sequence). V lost 3 bases and J lost 7; bases outside the gene matches: 11. CDR3 loop: CASSIGDSENSGYTF. CDR3 coding DNA: TGTGCCAGTAGTATCGGGGACAGCGAAAATAGTGGCTACACCTTC.

Many counts were recorded for this clonotype. The chain combines TRBV4-3 with TRBJ2-5; 8 bases line up with TRBD2. The CDR3 has 17 amino acids. The germline V gene has CDR1 LGHNA and CDR2 YSLEER. Trimming at V came to 0 bases and at J to 5 bases, leaving 11 bases not matched to a gene. CDR3 nucleotide sequence: TGCGCCAGCAGCCAAGATCCCCCCCCGGGGGGGAAGGAGACCCAGTACTTC. Translating it yields CASSQDPPPGGKETQYF.

The sample holds a few counts of this clonotype. The chain employs TRBV11-2 and TRBJ2-7, with a weak D call TRBD1 (5 bases). The CDR3 extends over 14 amino acids. Trimming took off 5 bases at V and 2 bases at J, with 13 bases between the two ends. The germline CDR1 and CDR2 sequences are SGHAT and FQNNGV. Here the CDR3 reads CASSPGQGTYEQYF. CDR3 DNA sequence: TGTGCCAGCAGCCCTGGACAAGGAACCTACGAGCAGTACTTC. Full variable domain (missing parts from reference TRBV11-2 and TRBJ2-7): EAGVAQSPRYKIIEKRQSVAFWCNPISGHATLYWYQQILGQGPKLLIQFQNNGVVDDSQLPKDRFSAERLKGVDSTLKIQPAKLEDSAVYLCASSPGQGTYEQYFGPGTRLTVT.

This clonotype was counted ten times or more. The chain joins TRBV7-9 to TRBJ2-2; no clear D. The germline V gene has CDR1 SEHNR and CDR2 FQNEAQ (reference sequence). The CDR3 is 14 amino acids. The V end lost 3 bases, the J end lost 0 bases, and 5 bases lay between the germline ends. The CDR3 nucleotides are TGTGCCAGCAGCTTCAATCCGAACACCGGGGAGCTGTTTTTT. As protein: CASSFNPNTGELFF.

The rearrangement uses TRBV7-9 and TRBJ2-5; D remains ambiguous. The V and J ends lost 5 bases and 5 bases respectively, with 9 bases between them. The V gene's germline CDR1 is SEHNR and CDR2 FQNEAQ (reference sequence). The length of the CDR3 is 12 residues. This chain's CDR3 is CASSLIRETQYF. The CDR3 coding sequence is TGTGCCAGCAGCCTAATACGGGAGACCCAGTACTTC.

This clonotype was recorded a few times. The genes are TRBV7-2 and TRBJ2-7; D ambiguous. Germline V gene data show CDR1 as SGHTA and CDR2 as FQGNSA. This CDR3 comprises 18 residues. Trimming stripped 3 bases from V and 4 bases from J, with 25 bases between. CDR3 loop: CASSLASRTASVAYEQYF. In nucleotides, the CDR3 is TGTGCCAGCAGCTTGGCCTCCAGGACGGCAAGCGTGGCTTACGAGCAGTACTTC.

This clonotype was observed many times. The CDR3 DNA sequence: TGTGCCAGCAGCCGAGTCGATGAAGCTTTCTTT. It is translated as CASSRVDEAFF. The rearrangement links TRBV3-1 to TRBJ1-1, with no clear D. Deletions cut 4 bases from V and 7 bases from J, with 7 bases between. The CDR3 extends over 11 amino acids. Germline CDR1 reads LGHDT; CDR2 reads YNNKEL (reference sequence).

This clonotype was detected many times. V and J are TRBV6-5 and TRBJ2-3; tentative D call: TRBD2 (5 bases). There are 14 residues in the CDR3. The V end lost 0 bases, the J end lost 1 base, and 5 bases lay between the germline ends. The V gene's germline CDR1 is MNHEY and CDR2 SVGAGI. The CDR3 reads CASSYSGGTDTQYF. The CDR3 DNA is TGTGCCAGCAGTTACTCCGGGGGCACAGATACGCAGTATTTT.

This clonotype came up many times. This chain links TRBV7-8 with TRBJ2-3; possible D gene TRBD2, 5 bases. This CDR3 comprises 14 residues. V shed 3 bases and J shed 6 bases, with 13 bases lying between them. Per the germline V gene, CDR1 is SGHVS and CDR2 is FQNEAQ. As DNA, the CDR3 is TGTGCCAGCAGCTTGGAGGCCGCGGCGGATACGCAGTATTTT. Protein sequence: CASSLEAAADTQYF.

This clonotype has ten or more counts. This CDR3 reads CSARDHLAGGADTQYF. In DNA, the CDR3 is TGCAGTGCTAGAGATCACCTGGCGGGGGGTGCAGATACGCAGTATTTT. The gene calls are TRBV20-1 and TRBJ2-3; 8 bases agree with TRBD2. The CDR3 is made up of 16 amino acids. With 0 bases clipped from V and 4 bases from J, the junction kept 9 bases outside the gene matches. Germline values: CDR1 DFQATT, CDR2 SNEGSKA (reference sequence).

This clonotype was seen ten or more times. CDR3: CASSKVGGTSIPDTQYF. The CDR3 nucleotides are TGTGCCAGCAGCAAAGTCGGGGGGACTAGCATCCCAGATACGCAGTATTTT. V usage is TRBV7-3 and J usage is TRBJ2-3; 9 bases match TRBD2. The CDR3 runs 17 residues. The V gene's germline CDR1 is SGHTA and CDR2 FQGTGA. The V gene end was trimmed by 5 bases and the J gene end by 4 bases; junction bases not matched to a gene: 13.

This clonotype came up many times. Germline is not matched at one junction end, which may reflect a read error. The V call is TRBV7-2, the J call TRBJ2-1; the match to TRBD1 covers 8 bases. There are 20 residues in the CDR3. In germline, CDR1 is SGHTA, CDR2 FQGNSA. In DNA, the CDR3 is TGTGCCAGCAACTTAACCCCTGAAGGACAGGGCTACGGACCATACAATGAGCAGTTCTTC. Translating gives CASNLTPEGQGYGPYNEQFF.

This clonotype was seen ten or more times. The V gene is TRBV20-1, the J gene TRBJ1-5; D is undetermined. Germline values: CDR1 DFQATT, CDR2 SNEGSKA (reference sequence). Trimming removed 6 bases at V and 0 bases at J, with 12 bases between. CDR3 length: 14 residues. The CDR3 here is CSAKTDYSNQPQHF. In nucleotides, the CDR3 is TGCAGTGCCAAGACCGATTATAGCAATCAGCCCCAGCATTTT.

The chain combines TRBV20-1 with TRBJ1-5; the D is unclear. Between the trimmed V and J ends, which lost 5 bases and 9 bases, there was a span of 8 bases. Germline V gene data show CDR1 as DFQATT and CDR2 as SNEGSKA (reference sequence). The CDR3 extends over 10 amino acids. CDR3 nucleotides: TGCAGTGCTTGTATCCGGCCCCAGCATTTT. Translated: CSACIRPQHF.

This clonotype occurred many times. The chain joins TRBV4-1 to TRBJ1-1; no firm D call. This CDR3 has 15 amino acids. Germline loops: CDR1 MGHRA, CDR2 YSYEKL. The V and J ends lost 0 bases and 2 bases respectively, with 10 bases between them. The CDR3 protein is CASSQDEAFNTEAFF. Here the CDR3 DNA reads TGCGCCAGCAGCCAAGATGAGGCCTTCAACACTGAAGCTTTCTTT.

This clonotype was found a few times. One end of the junction varies from germline; a read error may be responsible. The chain recombines TRBV3-1 with TRBJ2-5, with a tentative D call TRBD1 (6 bases). The germline gives CDR1 LGHDT, CDR2 YNNKEL (reference sequence). The CDR3 consists of 16 residues. The CDR3 sequence is CAGSQVPGTGIATQYF. The CDR3 DNA reads as TGTGCCGGCAGCCAAGTACCGGGAACAGGGATCGCGACCCAGTACTTC.

To note about this clonotype: A much larger clone sits a single nucleotide away, making a read error possible. This sequence joins TRBV6-5 and TRBJ2-6; no clear D gene. Germline V gene data show CDR1 as MNHEY and CDR2 as SVGAGI. V shed 8 bases and J shed 1 base, with 12 bases lying between them. The CDR3 consists of 15 residues. Here the CDR3 DNA reads TGTGCCAGCCGCCCTTACCAATCTGGGGCCAACGTCCTGACTTTC. It codes for CASRPYQSGANVLTF.

Ten or more counts support this clonotype. V and J are TRBV20-1 and TRBJ1-5, with D hard to call. This CDR3 spans 16 amino acids. Germline V lookup: CDR1 DFQATT, CDR2 SNEGSKA (reference sequence). V was cut by 2 bases and J by 3 bases, with 17 bases left in between. This CDR3 is CSARHSSRGSNQPQHF. As DNA, the CDR3 is TGCAGTGCTAGACATTCGTCTCGAGGTTCCAATCAGCCCCAGCATTTT.